This T cell receptor beta chain comes out of a study of radiotherapy plus CTLA-4 blockade in lung cancer. At the level of the study: Objective response was observed in more than 15% of patients, and disease control in just over 30%.

Alongside CTLA-4 blockade with ipilimumab, patients with chemo-refractory metastatic non-small-cell lung cancer received focal radiation. Germline V lookup: CDR1 LGHNA, CDR2 YSLEER. The CDR3 sequence is 19 residues long. The junction had 10 bases not matched to a gene; V was cut back by 0 bases and J by 0 bases. Study results and caveats: Reportedly, early blood T cell clone dynamics best predicted response, with interferon-beta. Among blood TCR repertoires after radiotherapy plus ipilimumab, tumor-derived clones expanded.

Sequencing was performed with immunoSEQ multiplex PCR; in TCRdb, only in-frame clones are kept and a portion is missing. Of about 49,000 clones listed, nearly 90% are singletons. The sample holds a few counts of this clone. Its target is unknown. The chain links TRBV4-3 to TRBJ1-4; TRBD1 aligns across 7 bases. The material was peripheral blood, obtained from a patient treated with radiotherapy plus ipilimumab. The receptor was isolated from a human donor with non-small cell lung cancer whose response to radiotherapy plus ipilimumab could not be evaluated. In DNA form, the CDR3 reads TGCGCCAGCAGCCAAGATGGGTCAGGGGGGTGGGCAACTAATGAAAAACTGTTTTTT. Its translation is CASSQDGSGGWATNEKLFF.